Sequencing of this T cell receptor (beta chain) was carried out in a study of CD8 T cells in ankylosing spondylitis. Study-wide points: In reactive arthritis synovial fluid and blood, some motif variants had been reported before. Significantly higher representation of disease-linked clones was reported for matched ankylosing spondylitis synovial fluid. What appeared characteristic of ankylosing spondylitis blood was a TCR beta motif of fewer than ten highly homologous variants. Peripheral blood held disease-linked clones only at relatively low frequency, and these were CD8+.

Trimming took 4 bases from V and 4 from J; bases not matched to a gene: 13. This CDR3 is built from 17 residues. Per the germline V gene, CDR1 is SGHVS and CDR2 is FNYEAQ. A word on this clonotype: No antigen is known for it.

From the 5' RACE reads, TCRdb called clonotypes with MiXCR, one entry per CDR3 protein. The repertoire holds roughly 300,000 distinct CDR3 sequences, with 6.5% to 10% as singletons. Input material: blood, either unsorted or a sorted T cell fraction (not recorded which). The chain is built from TRBV7-6 and TRBJ1-3; 7 bases match TRBD1. This TCR was recovered from a male donor with ankylosing spondylitis. CDR3 in DNA: TGTGCCAGCAGCTCACTACCGGGACAGACGACCGGAAACACCATATATTTT. Translation gives CASSSLPGQTTGNTIYF.